These T cell receptor beta chains were read from a single sample in a study of blood T cell repertoires in COVID-19. TCRdb keeps only in-frame clones here, not all; method: immunoSEQ multiplex PCR. The top ten hold roughly 1.6% of the sample, which has 300,000 or so clones, roughly 82% seen once. Source material: peripheral blood. The origin of the receptors is a woman aged 45-59 years with acute or convalescent COVID-19. CDR3s leave out the opening cysteine and the closing phenylalanine or tryptophan. Each record gives: CDR3 length, V gene, CDR3 protein.

11 | TRBV2 | ASRRDNNQPQH
14 | TRBV7-3 | ASSLQGVDAGNTIY
12 | TRBV7-3 | ASSSGQGGYEQY
12 | TRBV30 | ATSRDRVNQPQH
13 | TRBV9 | ASSVDVAGGPEQY
12 | TRBV2 | ASGSRTGDSPLH
16 | TRBV29-1 | SVVVGWTDEGFNYGYT
13 | TRBV28 | ASSGLAGRSDTQY
11 | TRBV12-3/TRBV12-4 | AIEGQGEPEAF
15 | TRBV5-4 | ASSKGTGHLNTGELF